The next 11 T cell receptor beta chains were all read from a single sample in a study of OX40 agonist ivuxolimab in advanced cancers. Library method: the immunoSEQ multiplex PCR assay. This is the immuneACCESS table as TCRdb keeps it, with only in-frame sequences that have V and J called. A part of the clones is gone; compared with another copy, unresolved V genes explain less than half, and the rest is unexplained. This sample comprises tens of thousands of clones, 92% of them detected only once. The leading ten clones occupy about 33% of the sample. Sequenced here: CD4+ or CD8+ T cells sorted from blood, sampled in a trial of the OX40 agonist ivuxolimab. The receptors derive from an adult with an advanced solid tumor such as melanoma, head and neck, liver or kidney cancer.

V gene TRBV15 combines with J gene TRBJ2-1; D not certain. With 5 bases removed from V and 8 bases from J, the gap between germline ends came to 13 bases. There are 13 residues in the CDR3. The V gene's germline CDR1 is LNHNV and CDR2 YYDKDF (reference sequence). CDR3 region: CATSGPPVDEQFF. CDR3 DNA sequence: TGTGCCACCAGCGGTCCCCCGGTGGATGAGCAGTTCTTC. The whole variable domain, remainder taken from reference TRBV15 and TRBJ2-1, is DAMVIQNPRYQVTQFGKPVTLSCSQTLNHNVMYWYQQKSSQAPKLLFHYYDKDFNNEADTPDNFQSRRPNTSFCFLDIRSPGLGDTAMYLCATSGPPVDEQFFGPGTRLTVL.

The chain is built from TRBV27 and TRBJ2-2; D remains ambiguous. The length of the CDR3 is 12 residues. Germline CDR1 and CDR2: MNHEY and SMNVEV (reference sequence). V was cut by 4 bases and J by 3 bases, with 3 bases left in between. In DNA, the CDR3 is TGTGCCAGCAGTTCAGACACCGGGGAGCTGTTTTTT. As protein: CASSSDTGELFF.

The V call is TRBV5-6, the J call TRBJ2-1; TRBD1 might be the D (5 bases). This CDR3 has 15 amino acids. Germline CDR1 is SGHDT and CDR2 is YYEEEE. V dropped 1 base and J dropped 5 bases, with 13 bases sitting between them. The CDR3 region has the DNA TGTGCCAGCAGCTTGATAGGGGTAGTCAACAATGAGCAGTTCTTC. Protein product: CASSLIGVVNNEQFF. Filled out from reference TRBV5-6 and TRBJ2-1, the complete variable domain reads DAGVTQSPTHLIKTRGQQVTLRCSPKSGHDTVSWYQQALGQGPQFIFQYYEEEERQRGNFPDRFSGHQFPNYSSELNVNALLLGDSALYLCASSLIGVVNNEQFFGPGTRLTVL.

The chain employs TRBV11-2 and TRBJ1-2; the D gene is possibly TRBD1 (6 bases). The CDR3 spans 15 residues. V lost 1 base, J lost 0 bases, and 9 bases lay in between. Germline CDR1 SGHAT, CDR2 FQNNGV. The CDR3 DNA reads TGTGCCAGCAGCTTAGGGACAGAAGCTAACTATGGCTACACCTTC. Protein sequence: CASSLGTEANYGYTF.

The V gene is TRBV7-9, the J gene TRBJ2-7; no firm D call. The CDR3 loop spans 12 amino acids. The germline gives CDR1 SEHNR, CDR2 FQNEAQ (reference sequence). V shed 5 bases and J shed 7 bases, with 12 bases lying between them. The CDR3, as DNA: TGTGCCAGCAGCGTCCTGCCCGGGGAGCAGTACTTC. This codes for CASSVLPGEQYF.

This sequence joins TRBV5-1 and TRBJ2-1, with 15 bases identical to TRBD2. The CDR3 extends over 23 amino acids. Germline V gene lookup returns CDR1 SGHRS and CDR2 YFSETQ. V was pared by 2 bases and J by 6 bases, with 24 bases of the junction left unmatched. CDR3 protein: CASSFRLGAGLAGGPINRNEQFF. CDR3 coding DNA: TGCGCCAGCAGCTTCAGGCTTGGGGCTGGACTAGCGGGAGGGCCAATAAATCGCAATGAGCAGTTCTTC. Full variable domain (outside the CDR3, taken from reference TRBV5-1 and TRBJ2-1): KAGVTQTPRYLIKTRGQQVTLSCSPISGHRSVSWYQQTPGQGLQFLFEYFSETQRNKGNFPGRFSGRQFSNSRSEMNVSTLELGDSALYLCASSFRLGAGLAGGPINRNEQFFGPGTRLTVL.

Comment on this clone: At one end, the junction sequence differs from germline, possibly due to a read error. The chain is built from TRBV28 and TRBJ2-1, with no clear D. Germline V CDR1 and CDR2: MDHEN, SYDVKM. The CDR3 covers 12 residues. As DNA, the CDR3 is TGTGCCTGCAGGTTCGGGTTCGATGAGCAGTTCTTC. Its protein is CACRFGFDEQFF.

This rearrangement joins TRBV6-5 to TRBJ2-7; D gene uncertain. Trimming shortened V by 7 bases and J by 3 bases, and 19 bases separated the two germline ends. Germline values: CDR1 MNHEY, CDR2 SVGAGI. The CDR3 length is 15 residues. Here the CDR3 DNA reads TGTGCCAGCACCCCGACTCCGGGCTTTGGCTACGAGCAGTACTTC. Translation gives CASTPTPGFGYEQYF.

The V call is TRBV19, the J call TRBJ1-2; D gene uncertain. With 3 bases removed from V and 8 bases from J, the gap between germline ends came to 13 bases. The CDR3 sequence is 13 residues long. Germline CDR1 is LNHDA and CDR2 is SQIVND (reference sequence). CDR3 sequence reads: CASSIPGDGGYTF. CDR3 coding DNA: TGTGCCAGTAGTATCCCTGGGGATGGGGGCTACACCTTC. Full variable domain (remainder filled in from reference TRBV19 and TRBJ1-2): DGGITQSPKYLFRKEGQNVTLSCEQNLNHDAMYWYRQDPGQGLRLIYYSQIVNDFQKGDIAEGYSVSREKKESFPLTVTSAQKNPTAFYLCASSIPGDGGYTFGSGTRLTVV.

The chain uses TRBV9 and TRBJ2-3; D may be TRBD2 (5 bases). The V and J ends lost 10 bases and 0 bases respectively, with 15 bases between them. The CDR3 has 14 amino acids. Germline-derived CDR1 and CDR2 are SGDLS and YYNGEE. The CDR3 DNA sequence: TGTGCCGCGTCCGCGAGCGGCAGCACAGATACGCAGTATTTT. Protein product: CAASASGSTDTQYF.

V usage is TRBV27 and J usage is TRBJ1-5; tentative D call: TRBD1 (6 bases). V dropped 7 bases and J dropped 6 bases, with 16 bases sitting between them. The CDR3 runs to 14 residues. Germline V gene sequence: CDR1 MNHEY, CDR2 SMNVEV (reference sequence). The CDR3 DNA reads as TGTGCCAGCACCCCAGTAGGGGGTACTCAGCCCCAGCATTTT. Translation: CASTPVGGTQPQHF.